Listed below are T cell receptor beta chains from one sample, sequenced in a study of OX40 agonist ivuxolimab in advanced cancers. Profiled with immunoSEQ multiplex PCR; TCRdb holds only in-frame clones, not every one. The sample carries 100,000 or so clones, around 89% recorded once. The sample consisted of CD4+ or CD8+ T cells sorted from blood, taken in a trial of the OX40 agonist ivuxolimab. These receptors were taken from an adult with an advanced solid tumor such as melanoma, head and neck, liver or kidney cancer. The conserved cysteine and the conserved F or W are not part of the CDR3 here. Each record gives: CDR3 length, V gene, J gene, clone size, CDR3 protein. Size tells how often a clone was seen (once, few, many) or the class of an expanded clone, and some rows leave it out.

13,TRBV5-5,TRBJ1-2,.,ASSLQNRGSYGYT
13,TRBV7-3,TRBJ1-2,.,ASSPSSDRGTGYT
11,TRBV7-2,TRBJ2-2,.,ASSRPGAGELF
11,TRBV9,TRBJ2-7,.,ASSPQGFYEQY
16,TRBV11-3,TRBJ2-1,.,ASSLDKVLAGEVNEQF
15,TRBV4-2,TRBJ1-3,.,ASSHPLGQNSGNTIY
13,TRBV15,TRBJ2-3,.,ATSRELAGVDTQY
17,TRBV21-1,TRBJ1-1,.,ASFPSFLTPLRDGTEAF
12,TRBV5-1,TRBJ1-1,once,ASSLRIGDTEAF
11,TRBV29-1,TRBJ2-7,.,SVVSLAGDEQY
13,TRBV18,TRBJ2-2,.,ASSPEAVGTGELF
12,TRBV5-4,TRBJ2-1,.,ASSLVGGHNEQF
13,TRBV7-9,TRBJ2-3,.,ASSSTGLSTDTQY
12,TRBV25-1,TRBJ1-2,.,ASSELSRNYGYT
11,TRBV11-2,TRBJ2-3,.,ASSLDLFDTQY
9,TRBV6-5,TRBJ1-2,.,ASSYLGSYT
13,TRBV19,TRBJ1-5,.,ASSIGQGAVQPQH
13,TRBV5-1,TRBJ1-1,.,ASSLDGQGAFTAF
15,TRBV5-6,TRBJ1-1,.,ASSLDSRRGTNTEAF
13,TRBV5-1,TRBJ1-1,.,ASSPGQTGNTEAF
14,TRBV9,TRBJ1-6,.,ASSAGVGSHASPLH
12,TRBV7-9,TRBJ2-7,.,ASSLQGGSYEQY